One T cell receptor beta chain is described in this entry. Its antigen is not yet known. Base qualities are not at hand, and no much larger clone is one base apart. From each donor, a single peripheral blood sample of around 0.12 L on average was drawn into heparinised tubes. Using a panel that included CD45RO, CCR7, CD25, CD127, CD95 and CD27, naive, central memory, regulatory and stem cell-like memory CD4+ T cells were sorted on a BD FACSAria II. Every sorted population had a purity above 95%. PBMCs were separated immediately by Lymphoprep density gradient centrifugation and were stained directly, without being cultured. So that batch effects would be minimized, each experiment stained and sorted samples in pairs, pairing one healthy donor with one patient. The entire amount of isolated RNA was reverse transcribed using the High Capacity cDNA Reverse Transcription Kit, so the sequenced TCRB transcripts were expressed ones. Deep immunoSEQ sequencing was performed on naive, central memory and regulatory T cell samples, with an average of roughly 3.5 million total reads per sample. After sorted cells were lysed in RLT buffer, RNA was extracted with DNase-treated RNeasy Micro or Mini kits, with the choice depending on cell number. Each cell subset was processed on its own to prevent cross-contamination, while patient and healthy donor samples were processed together. The immunoSEQ multiplex PCR was used to amplify TCRB sequences from cDNA, yielding 87-bp fragments that span the CDR3 region. Sequencing of the amplicons was done on the Illumina HiSeq platform. The original methods were these. Synthetic template baselines were used to correct PCR bias computationally, reads within Hamming distance 2 were collapsed together, and singletons that could not be merged were discarded. Reads were aligned against IMGT so that V, D and J genes, CDR3 length and insertions or deletions at six rearrangement sites could be assigned. Within each subset, clonotype counts were normalized to the number of sorted cells before true diversity and Gini coefficients were calculated with the tcR R package. The overlap coefficient, calculated on TCRB nucleotide sequences, was used to measure repertoire sharing. TCRdb provides this immuneACCESS table in a form limited to in-frame rearrangements. Some clones are lacking; in checked studies, under half of them reflect an unresolved V gene, and why the rest are absent is not known. Clone size and V and J calls were adopted from that table, with D and trimming inferred from the DNA. Across this sample there are approximately 170,000 clones, with approximately 9% seen only once. The leading ten clones occupy roughly 2.5% of the sample.

The germline V gene supplies CDR1 LGHNT and CDR2 FRNRAP. Trimming takes 4 bases off V and 3 bases off J; junction bases not matched to a gene: 11. The CDR3 starts with the cysteine, ends with the phenylalanine, and has 17 residues. Just the 51-base CDR3 DNA is kept, in frame starting at base 1. The entry originates in a study of beta chain features in type 1 diabetes (dated by TCRdb to 2017 to 2018). With regard to the full study: Mean age, gender distribution, total cell number and subset yield did not differ between patients and healthy donors. A total of 100 million to 140 million sorted cells were examined across all samples, and the number of cells per subset was strongly correlated with RNA yield. The study compared the TCRB repertoires of sorted circulating CD4+ T cell subsets in recently diagnosed type 1 diabetes patients with those in matched healthy donors. Regulatory and stem cell-like memory subsets were obtained from only 8 patients and roughly eight healthy donors, while naive and central memory subsets were obtained from all 28 donors. Here is what the overall study found, with its caveats: A moderate but significant shortening of TCRB CDR3 length was observed in type 1 diabetes patients in all four CD4+ subsets. Fewer insertions and more nucleotide deletions at VDJ recombination sites were observed in patients with type 1 diabetes, implying thymic rearrangement abnormalities. PCR may preferentially amplify shorter templates, but because patient and control samples were amplified and corrected together, any resulting skew would affect both groups equally. Naive, central memory and regulatory TCRB repertoires appeared more similar among patients than among healthy donors. Because cDNA was sequenced instead of genomic DNA, highly expressing activated cells could be over-represented, though the groups showed no difference in activation or CD3 levels. Only small numbers of individuals were included in the HLA sub-analyses, which left unresolved whether HLA type had any influence on TCRB rearrangement.

The sequence derives from a woman between 18 and 29 years old in good health. Sample: central memory CD4+ T cells from blood. The V gene is TRBV12-5 and the J gene is TRBJ2-1, with 8 central nucleotides matching TRBD1. The DNA is TGTGCTAGTGGTTCACTAGACAGGGGTCCCATCTACAATGAGCAGTTCTTC. This encodes CASGSLDRGPIYNEQFF.